This T cell receptor beta chain stems from a study of T cell responses to AZD1222 COVID-19 vaccine. Some clones are missing from TCRdb's copy, which holds only in-frame ones; the method was immunoSEQ multiplex PCR. The sample holds 55,000 to 70,000 clones, roughly 87% seen once. V lost 0 bases and J lost 6, with 12 bases in between. The CDR3 is made up of 14 amino acids. Germline CDR1 and CDR2: SGHRS and YFSETQ. This rearrangement joins TRBV5-1 to TRBJ1-2; D unresolved. This sequence was found in an adult who received the AZD1222 COVID-19 vaccine. The sample was peripheral blood, taken 28 days after the second AZD1222 dose. The CDR3 protein is CASSLVVAPDGYTF. The DNA of the CDR3 is TGCGCCAGCAGCTTGGTTGTGGCACCTGATGGCTACACCTTC.